The rows below give T cell receptor beta chains drawn from one sample of a study of T-cell reconstitution after alpha-beta-depleted transplantation in children. TCRdb fed the PCR reads into MiXCR, producing one record per CDR3 protein. Found here are roughly 280,000 distinct CDR3 sequences, 9.5% to 13% of them singletons; the top ten hold about a quarter. The sample in question was peripheral blood, obtained 180 days after TCRalphabeta/CD19-depleted stem cell transplant. The receptors shown here come from a male patient aged 2-9 years who had a stem cell transplant for chronic granulomatous disease, so the T cells may come from the graft donor. Each CDR3 is given with its conserved first and last residue. Fields, in order: clone size, V gene, D gene, J gene, CDR3 DNA, CDR3 protein. A D gene is named only where the DNA matches it firmly. Where a row states a size, it is once, few, many or the class of an expanded clone; other rows omit it.

many	TRBV12-3/TRBV12-4	.	TRBJ2-7	TGTGCCAGCAGTTTGCGGGTTAGGTACGAGCAGTACTTC	CASSLRVRYEQYF
many	TRBV29-1	.	TRBJ1-1	TGCAGCGTGAGGGCCTCAGGGTTCATGAACACTGAAGCTTTCTTT	CSVRASGFMNTEAFF
many	TRBV3-1	TRBD1	TRBJ2-1	TGTGCCAGCAGCCGGACAGGCGATGAGCAGTTCTTC	CASSRTGDEQFF
many	TRBV6-2/TRBV6-3	.	TRBJ2-7	TGTGCCAGCAGTTACGGGGTCTTCTCCTACGAGCAGTACTTC	CASSYGVFSYEQYF
many	TRBV6-2/TRBV6-3	TRBD1	TRBJ2-4	TGTGCCAGCAGTTACCCCAATGGACAGGCCAGGGAGAACATTCAGTACTTC	CASSYPNGQARENIQYF
.	TRBV19	.	TRBJ2-7	TGTGCCAGTAGTATATCCGGGCCCACCTACGAGCAGTACTTC	CASSISGPTYEQYF
many	TRBV7-2	.	TRBJ2-5	TGTGCCAGCAGCCCGCGGGCCCAAGAGACCCAGTACTTC	CASSPRAQETQYF
many	TRBV18	.	TRBJ2-2	TGTGCCAGCTCAGCAAGGGGGGAATCGAACACCGGGGAGCTGTTTTTT	CASSARGESNTGELFF
.	TRBV12-3/TRBV12-4	TRBD2	TRBJ2-2	TGTGCCAGCACTCCCTTTCGGGGGGGCGGCACCGGGGAGCTGTTTTTT	CASTPFRGGGTGELFF
many	TRBV29-1	TRBD1	TRBJ2-7	TGCAGCGTCGGAGACCTGTGGACAGGTAATAAGTACGAGCAGTACTTC	CSVGDLWTGNKYEQYF
many	TRBV7-2	TRBD2	TRBJ2-5	TGTGCCAGCAGCTTAACTAGCGGGGGGTGGGAGACCCAGTACTTC	CASSLTSGGWETQYF
many	TRBV29-1	TRBD1	TRBJ2-7	TGCAGCGTTGAAGTGGACAGGAGAGACGAGCAGTACTTC	CSVEVDRRDEQYF
many	TRBV7-9	TRBD1	TRBJ2-3	TGTGCCAGCAGCGCACGACAGGGAGCAGATACGCAGTATTTT	CASSARQGADTQYF
many	TRBV5-1	.	TRBJ2-2	TGCGCCAGCAGCTTGTATGGGGCGAACACCGGGGAGCTGTTTTTT	CASSLYGANTGELFF
many	TRBV5-1	.	TRBJ1-1	TGCGCCAGCAGCTTGGTGGAGGGGGATGAAGCTTTCTTT	CASSLVEGDEAFF
many	TRBV11-2	TRBD1	TRBJ1-1	TGTGCCAGCAGCTTGACGAGACAGGGAGAAGCTTTCTTT	CASSLTRQGEAFF
few	TRBV5-1	.	TRBJ2-1	TGCGCCAGCAGCTTGAGGGAAAAATTGAAAAGCTCCTACAATGAGCAGTTCTTC	CASSLREKLKSSYNEQFF